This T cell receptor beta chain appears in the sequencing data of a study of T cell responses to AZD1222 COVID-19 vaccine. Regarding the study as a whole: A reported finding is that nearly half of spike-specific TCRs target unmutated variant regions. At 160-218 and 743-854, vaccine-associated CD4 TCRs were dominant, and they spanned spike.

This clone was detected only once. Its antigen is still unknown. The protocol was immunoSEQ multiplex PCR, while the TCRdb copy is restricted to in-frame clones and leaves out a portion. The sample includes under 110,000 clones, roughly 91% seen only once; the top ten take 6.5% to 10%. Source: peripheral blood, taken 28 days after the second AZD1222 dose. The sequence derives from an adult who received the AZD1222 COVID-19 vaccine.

CDR3 protein: CASSYSAVWGSYEQYF. DNA of the CDR3: TGTGCCAGCAGTTACTCGGCAGTTTGGGGCTCCTACGAGCAGTACTTC. V usage is TRBV6-5 and J usage is TRBJ2-7; unclear D gene. The CDR3 runs 16 residues. The ends were cut back, 0 bases at V and 0 bases at J, with 12 bases in the middle. CDR1 MNHEY and CDR2 SVGAGI come from the germline V gene.